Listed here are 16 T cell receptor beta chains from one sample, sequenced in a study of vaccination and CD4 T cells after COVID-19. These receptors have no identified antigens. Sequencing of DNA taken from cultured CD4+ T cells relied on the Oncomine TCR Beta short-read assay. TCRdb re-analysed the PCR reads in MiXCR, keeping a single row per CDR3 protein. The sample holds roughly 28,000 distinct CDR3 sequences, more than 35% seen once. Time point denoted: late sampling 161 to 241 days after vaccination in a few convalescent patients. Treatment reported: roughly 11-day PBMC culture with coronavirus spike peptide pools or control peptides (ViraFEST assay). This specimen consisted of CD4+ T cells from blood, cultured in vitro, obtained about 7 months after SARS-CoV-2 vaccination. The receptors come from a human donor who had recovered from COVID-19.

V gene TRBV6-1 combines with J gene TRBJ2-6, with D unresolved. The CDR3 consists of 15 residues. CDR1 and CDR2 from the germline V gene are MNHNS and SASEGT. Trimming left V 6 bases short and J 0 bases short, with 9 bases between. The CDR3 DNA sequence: TGTGCCAGCAGACTCCAGAACTCTGGGGCCAACGTCCTGACTTTC. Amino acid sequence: CASRLQNSGANVLTF.

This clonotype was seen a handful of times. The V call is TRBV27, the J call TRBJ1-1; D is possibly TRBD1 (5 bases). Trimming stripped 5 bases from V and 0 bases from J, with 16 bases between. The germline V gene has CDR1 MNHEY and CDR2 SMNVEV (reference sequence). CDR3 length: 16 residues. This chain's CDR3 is CASSPGHFALNTEAFF. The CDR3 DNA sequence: TGTGCCAGCAGTCCCGGACATTTCGCATTGAACACTGAAGCTTTCTTT.

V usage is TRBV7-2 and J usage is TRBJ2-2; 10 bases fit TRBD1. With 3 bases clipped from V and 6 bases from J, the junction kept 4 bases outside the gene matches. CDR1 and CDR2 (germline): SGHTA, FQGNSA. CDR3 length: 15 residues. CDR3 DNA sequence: TGTGCCAGCAGCTTTGCCGGGACAGGGGCCGGGGAGCTGTTTTTT. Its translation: CASSFAGTGAGELFF.

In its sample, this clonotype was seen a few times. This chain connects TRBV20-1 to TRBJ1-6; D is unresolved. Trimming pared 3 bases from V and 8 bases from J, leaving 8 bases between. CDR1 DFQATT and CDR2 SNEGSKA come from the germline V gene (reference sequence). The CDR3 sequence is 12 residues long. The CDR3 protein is CSASSGDSPLHF. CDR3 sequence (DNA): TGCAGTGCTAGTAGCGGGGATTCACCCCTCCACTTT.

CDR3 in DNA: TGTGCCAGCAGCACCCAGCGGGAGGGCCGATTGTACGAGCAGTACTTC. Its translation is CASSTQREGRLYEQYF. The chain recombines TRBV7-2 with TRBJ2-7; 10 positions match TRBD2. CDR3 length: 16 residues. V lost 5 bases and J lost 4; bases outside the gene matches: 11. CDR1 SGHTA and CDR2 FQGNSA come from the germline V gene.

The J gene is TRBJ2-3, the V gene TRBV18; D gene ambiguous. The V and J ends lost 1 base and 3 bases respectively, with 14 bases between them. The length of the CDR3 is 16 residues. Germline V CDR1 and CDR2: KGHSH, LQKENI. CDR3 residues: CASSPRKGVLTDTQYF. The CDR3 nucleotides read TGTGCCAGCTCACCACGGAAAGGAGTCTTAACAGATACGCAGTATTTT.

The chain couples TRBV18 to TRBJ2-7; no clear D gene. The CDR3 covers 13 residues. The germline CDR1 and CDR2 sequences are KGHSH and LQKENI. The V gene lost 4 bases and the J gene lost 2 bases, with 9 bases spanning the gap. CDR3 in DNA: TGTGCCAGCTCACTTAGGTTGACCTACGAGCAGTACTTC. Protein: CASSLRLTYEQYF.

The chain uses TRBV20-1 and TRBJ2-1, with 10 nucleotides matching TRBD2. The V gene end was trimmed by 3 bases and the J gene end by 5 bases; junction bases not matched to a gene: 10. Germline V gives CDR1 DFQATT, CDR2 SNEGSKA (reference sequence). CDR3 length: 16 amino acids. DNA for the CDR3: TGCAGTGCTAGCTTATGGGGTCTAGCGGGAGACAATGAGCAGTTCTTC. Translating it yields CSASLWGLAGDNEQFF.

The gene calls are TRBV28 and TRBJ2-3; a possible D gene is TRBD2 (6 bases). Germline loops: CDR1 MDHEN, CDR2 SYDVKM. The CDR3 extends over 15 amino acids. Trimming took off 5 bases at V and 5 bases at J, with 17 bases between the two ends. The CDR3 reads CASSPSGLGIDTQYF. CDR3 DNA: TGTGCCAGCAGTCCAAGCGGGTTAGGGATAGATACGCAGTATTTT.

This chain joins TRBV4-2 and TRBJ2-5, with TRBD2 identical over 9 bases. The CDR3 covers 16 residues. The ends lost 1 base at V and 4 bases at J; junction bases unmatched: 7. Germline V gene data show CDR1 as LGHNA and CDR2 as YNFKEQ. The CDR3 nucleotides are TGTGCCAGCAGCCAAGGACAGGCGGGAGGGGGAGAGACCCAGTACTTC. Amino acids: CASSQGQAGGGETQYF.

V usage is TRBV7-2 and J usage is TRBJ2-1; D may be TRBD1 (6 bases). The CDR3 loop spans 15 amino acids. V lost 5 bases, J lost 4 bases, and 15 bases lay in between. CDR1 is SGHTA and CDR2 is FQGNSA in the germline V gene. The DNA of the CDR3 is TGTGCCAGCAGCCCCGGGACACAACTGTACAATGAGCAGTTCTTC. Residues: CASSPGTQLYNEQFF.

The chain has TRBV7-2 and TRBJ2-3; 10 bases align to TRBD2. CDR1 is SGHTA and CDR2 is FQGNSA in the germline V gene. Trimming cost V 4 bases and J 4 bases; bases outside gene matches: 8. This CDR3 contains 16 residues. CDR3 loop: CASSSDQSGRADTQYF. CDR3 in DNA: TGTGCCAGCAGCTCCGACCAAAGCGGGAGGGCAGATACGCAGTATTTT.

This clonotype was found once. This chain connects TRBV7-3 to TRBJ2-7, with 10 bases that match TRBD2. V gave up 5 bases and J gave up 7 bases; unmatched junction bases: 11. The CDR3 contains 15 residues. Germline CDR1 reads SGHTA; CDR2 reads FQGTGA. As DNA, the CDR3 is TGTGCCAGCAGCACATCTAGCGGGAGTCATGGAGAGCAGTACTTC. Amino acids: CASSTSSGSHGEQYF.

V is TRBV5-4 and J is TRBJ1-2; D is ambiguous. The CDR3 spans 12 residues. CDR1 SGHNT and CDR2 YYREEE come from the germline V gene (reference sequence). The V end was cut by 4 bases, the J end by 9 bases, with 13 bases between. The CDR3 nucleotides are TGTGCCAGCAGCCCGAACCTACTAAGCTACACCTTC. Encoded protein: CASSPNLLSYTF.

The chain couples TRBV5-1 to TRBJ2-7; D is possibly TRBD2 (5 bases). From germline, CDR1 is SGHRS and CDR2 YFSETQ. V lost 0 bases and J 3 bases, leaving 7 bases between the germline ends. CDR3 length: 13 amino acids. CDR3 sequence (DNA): TGCGCCAGCAGCTTGGGCGGGCTCTACGAGCAGTACTTC. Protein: CASSLGGLYEQYF.

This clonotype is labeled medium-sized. In DNA, the CDR3 is TGTGCCAGCAGCCAACTAGTAGACTACGAGCAGTACTTC. This gives the protein CASSQLVDYEQYF. This chain links TRBV7-2 with TRBJ2-7; tentatively, D is TRBD2 (5 bases). V was trimmed by 5 bases and J by 3 bases, leaving 11 bases between them. The CDR3 sequence is 13 residues long. The germline V gene has CDR1 SGHTA and CDR2 FQGNSA.